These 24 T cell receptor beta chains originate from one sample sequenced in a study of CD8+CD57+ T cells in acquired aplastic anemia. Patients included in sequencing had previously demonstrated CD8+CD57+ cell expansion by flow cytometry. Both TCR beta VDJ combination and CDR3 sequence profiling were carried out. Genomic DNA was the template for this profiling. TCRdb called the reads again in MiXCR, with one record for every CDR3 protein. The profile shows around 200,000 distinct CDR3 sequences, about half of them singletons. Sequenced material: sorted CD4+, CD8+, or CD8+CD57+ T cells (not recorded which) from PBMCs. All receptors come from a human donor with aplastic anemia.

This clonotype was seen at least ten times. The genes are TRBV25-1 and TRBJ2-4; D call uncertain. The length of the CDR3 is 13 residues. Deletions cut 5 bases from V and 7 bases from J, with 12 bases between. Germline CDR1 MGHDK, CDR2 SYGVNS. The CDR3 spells CASSSQFGNIQYF. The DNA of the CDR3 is TGTGCCAGCAGTTCGCAATTTGGCAACATTCAGTACTTC.

Written as DNA, the CDR3 is TGCAGTGCTAGAGTTGTGGGGGCCGGCAATCAGCCCCAGCATTTT. Amino acids: CSARVVGAGNQPQHF. The chain employs TRBV20-1 and TRBJ1-5; D possibly corresponds to TRBD1 (6 bases). CDR1 and CDR2 (germline): DFQATT, SNEGSKA (reference sequence). The CDR3 extends over 15 amino acids. Trimming cost V 1 base and J 2 bases, with 12 bases left between them.

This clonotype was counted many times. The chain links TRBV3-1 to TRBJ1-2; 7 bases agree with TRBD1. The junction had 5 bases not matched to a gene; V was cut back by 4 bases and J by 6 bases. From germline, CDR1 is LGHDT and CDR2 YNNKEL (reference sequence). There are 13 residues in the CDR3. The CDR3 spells CASSPGQGDGYTF. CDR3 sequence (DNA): TGTGCCAGCAGCCCAGGGCAGGGGGATGGCTACACCTTC. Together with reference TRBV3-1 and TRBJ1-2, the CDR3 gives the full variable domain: DTAVSQTPKYLVTQMGNDKSIKCEQNLGHDTMYWYKQDSKKFLKIMFSYNNKELIINETVPNRFSPKSPDKAHLNLHINSLELGDSAVYFCASSPGQGDGYTFGSGTRLTVV.

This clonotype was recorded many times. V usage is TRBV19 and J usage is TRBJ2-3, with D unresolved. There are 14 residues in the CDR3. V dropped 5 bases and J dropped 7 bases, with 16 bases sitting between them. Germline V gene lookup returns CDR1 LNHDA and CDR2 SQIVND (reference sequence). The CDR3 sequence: CASSERLSPYTQYF. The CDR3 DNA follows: TGTGCCAGTAGTGAGAGACTCTCCCCATATACGCAGTATTTT.

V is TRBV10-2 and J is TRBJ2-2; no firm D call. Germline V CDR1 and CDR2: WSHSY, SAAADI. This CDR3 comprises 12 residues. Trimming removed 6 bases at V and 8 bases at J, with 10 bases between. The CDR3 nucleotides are TGCGCCAGCAGGTTCGGGCTGGGGGAGCTGTTTTTT. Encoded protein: CASRFGLGELFF.

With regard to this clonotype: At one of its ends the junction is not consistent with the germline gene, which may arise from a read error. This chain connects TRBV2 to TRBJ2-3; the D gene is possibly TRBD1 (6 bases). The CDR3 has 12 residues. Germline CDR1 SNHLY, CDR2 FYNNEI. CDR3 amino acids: CASSTWDKEGLF. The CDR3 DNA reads TGTGCCAGCAGTACGTGGGACAAGGAAGGGCTTTTT.

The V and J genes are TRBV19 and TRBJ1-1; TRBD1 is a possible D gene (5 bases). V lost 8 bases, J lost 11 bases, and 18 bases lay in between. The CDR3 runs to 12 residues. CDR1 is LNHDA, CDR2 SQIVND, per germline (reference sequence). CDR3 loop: CASRMAQGSAFF. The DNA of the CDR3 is TGTGCCAGTCGGATGGCCCAGGGTTCGGCTTTCTTT.

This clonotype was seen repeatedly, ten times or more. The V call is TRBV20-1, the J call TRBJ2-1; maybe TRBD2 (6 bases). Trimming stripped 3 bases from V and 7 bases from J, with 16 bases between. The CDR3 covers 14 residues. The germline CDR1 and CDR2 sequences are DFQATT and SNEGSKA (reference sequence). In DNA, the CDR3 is TGCAGTGCTAGTGAACCGGGACTTCAAAATGAGCAGTTCTTC. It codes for CSASEPGLQNEQFF.

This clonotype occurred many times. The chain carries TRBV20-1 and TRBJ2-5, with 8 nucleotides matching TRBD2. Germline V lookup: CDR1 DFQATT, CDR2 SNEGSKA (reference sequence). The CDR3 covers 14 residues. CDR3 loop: CSGMKTSDQETQYF. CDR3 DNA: TGCAGCGGCATGAAGACTAGCGACCAAGAGACCCAGTACTTC.

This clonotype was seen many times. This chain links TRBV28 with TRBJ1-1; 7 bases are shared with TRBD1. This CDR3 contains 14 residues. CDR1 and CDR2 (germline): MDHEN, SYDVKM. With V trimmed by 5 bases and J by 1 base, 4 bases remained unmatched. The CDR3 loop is CASSTWTGNTEAFF. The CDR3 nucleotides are TGTGCCAGCAGTACCTGGACAGGGAACACTGAAGCTTTCTTT.

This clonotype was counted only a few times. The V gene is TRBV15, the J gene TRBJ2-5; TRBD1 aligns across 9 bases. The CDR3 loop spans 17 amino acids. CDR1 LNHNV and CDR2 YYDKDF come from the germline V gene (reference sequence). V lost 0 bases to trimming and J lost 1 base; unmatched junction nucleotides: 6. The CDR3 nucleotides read TGTGCCACCAGCAGAGACGACAGGGGGGCATCCCAAGAGACCCAGTACTTC. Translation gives CATSRDDRGASQETQYF.

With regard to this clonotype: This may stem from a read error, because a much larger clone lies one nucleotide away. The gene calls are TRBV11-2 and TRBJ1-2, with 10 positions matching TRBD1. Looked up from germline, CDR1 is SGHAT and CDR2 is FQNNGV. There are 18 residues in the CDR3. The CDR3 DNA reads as TGTGCCAGCAGCTTAGTCCTCGGACAGGGGGGACTCCGAGGGGGCTACGCCTTC. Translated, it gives CASSLVLGQGGLRGGYAF.

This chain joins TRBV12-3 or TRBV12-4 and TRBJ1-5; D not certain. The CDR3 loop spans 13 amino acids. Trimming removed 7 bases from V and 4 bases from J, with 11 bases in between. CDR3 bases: TGTGCCAGCACCAAGACACCGAATCAGCCCCAGCATTTT. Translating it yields CASTKTPNQPQHF.

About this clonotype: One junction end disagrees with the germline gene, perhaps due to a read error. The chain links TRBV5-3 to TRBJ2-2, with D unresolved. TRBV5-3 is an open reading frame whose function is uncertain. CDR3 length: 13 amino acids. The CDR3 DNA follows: TGTGCCAGCAGCTTGGGGTTAGACGGGGAGCTGTTTTTT. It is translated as CASSLGLDGELFF.

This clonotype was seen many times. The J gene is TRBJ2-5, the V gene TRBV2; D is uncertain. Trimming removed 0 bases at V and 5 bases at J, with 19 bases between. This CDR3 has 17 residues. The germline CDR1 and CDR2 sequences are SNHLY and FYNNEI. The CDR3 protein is CASSEALLFSPVETQYF. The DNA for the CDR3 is TGTGCCAGCAGTGAAGCGCTTCTGTTCTCCCCGGTGGAGACCCAGTACTTC.

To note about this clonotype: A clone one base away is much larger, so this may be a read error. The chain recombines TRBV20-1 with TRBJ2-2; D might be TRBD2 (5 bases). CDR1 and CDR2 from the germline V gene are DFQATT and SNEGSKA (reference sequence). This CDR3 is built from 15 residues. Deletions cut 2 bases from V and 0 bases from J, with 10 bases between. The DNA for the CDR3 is TGCAGTGCTAGATCCGGGAAAACGAACACCGGGGAGCTGTTTTTT. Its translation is CSARSGKTNTGELFF.

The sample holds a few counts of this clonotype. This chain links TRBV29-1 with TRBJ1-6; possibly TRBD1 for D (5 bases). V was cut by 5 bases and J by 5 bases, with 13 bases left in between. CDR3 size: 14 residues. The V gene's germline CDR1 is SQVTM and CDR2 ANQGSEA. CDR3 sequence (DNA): TGCAGCGTTTCTGGGGGAGTGGATAATTCACCCCTCCACTTT. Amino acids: CSVSGGVDNSPLHF.

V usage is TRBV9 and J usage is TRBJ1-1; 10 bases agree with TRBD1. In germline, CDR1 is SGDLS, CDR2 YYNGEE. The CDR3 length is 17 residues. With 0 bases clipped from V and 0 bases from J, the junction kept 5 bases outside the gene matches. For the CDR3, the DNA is TGTGCCAGCAGCGTAGTAGGACAGGGGGTAATGAACACTGAAGCTTTCTTT. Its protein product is CASSVVGQGVMNTEAFF.

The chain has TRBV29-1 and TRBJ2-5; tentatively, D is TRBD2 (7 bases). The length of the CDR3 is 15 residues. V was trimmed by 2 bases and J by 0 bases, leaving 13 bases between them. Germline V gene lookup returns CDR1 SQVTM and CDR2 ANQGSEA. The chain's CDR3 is CSVEWAGDNQETQYF. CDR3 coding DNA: TGCAGCGTTGAATGGGCGGGGGACAACCAAGAGACCCAGTACTTC.

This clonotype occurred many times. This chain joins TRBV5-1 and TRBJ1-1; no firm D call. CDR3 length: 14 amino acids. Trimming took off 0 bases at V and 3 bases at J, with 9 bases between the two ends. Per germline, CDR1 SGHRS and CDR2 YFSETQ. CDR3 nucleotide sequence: TGCGCCAGCAGCTTGGGACAAAGGGACACTGAAGCTTTCTTT. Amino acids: CASSLGQRDTEAFF.

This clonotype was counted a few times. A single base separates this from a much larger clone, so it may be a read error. The CDR3: CSAGEIAGGGF. The DNA for the CDR3 is TGCAGTGCTGGAGAAATAGCGGGAGGAGGTTTC. V and J are TRBV20-1 and TRBJ2-1, with TRBD2 identical over 10 bases. The CDR3 loop spans 11 amino acids. CDR1 and CDR2 from the germline V gene are DFQATT and SNEGSKA (reference sequence).

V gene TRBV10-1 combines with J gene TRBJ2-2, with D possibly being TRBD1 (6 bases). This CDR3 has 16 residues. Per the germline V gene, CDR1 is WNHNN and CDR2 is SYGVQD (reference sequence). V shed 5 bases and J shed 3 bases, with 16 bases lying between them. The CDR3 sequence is CASSLGRGTYTGELFF. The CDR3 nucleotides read TGCGCCAGCAGTCTCGGCAGGGGAACGTACACCGGGGAGCTGTTTTTT.

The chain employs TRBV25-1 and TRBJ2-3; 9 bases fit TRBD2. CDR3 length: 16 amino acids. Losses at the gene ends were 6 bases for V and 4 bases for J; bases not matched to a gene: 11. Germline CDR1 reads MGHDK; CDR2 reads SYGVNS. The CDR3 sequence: CASRPQSAGGPDTQYF. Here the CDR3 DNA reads TGTGCCAGCAGACCCCAGTCGGCGGGGGGGCCAGATACGCAGTATTTT.

The CDR3 region is CASSPRDRVWEQFF. The CDR3 DNA sequence: TGTGCCAGCAGTCCTAGGGACAGGGTATGGGAGCAGTTCTTC. The J gene is TRBJ2-1, the V gene TRBV12-3 or TRBV12-4, with 9 bases lining up with TRBD1. CDR3 length: 14 residues. V was pared by 5 bases and J by 10 bases, with 9 bases of the junction left unmatched.